This paragraph covers one T cell receptor (beta chain) sequence. Execution of the assay was at deep level. The assay was immunoSEQ multiplex PCR, and TCRdb's table has in-frame clones only and misses some. The sample has around 2.5 million clones, 93% seen once. In germline, CDR1 is SGHRS, CDR2 YFSETQ. The CDR3 loop spans 15 amino acids. Trimming pared 0 bases from V and 6 bases from J, leaving 14 bases between. This record comes from a study of shared clonotypes between healthy human individuals. The clonotype originates from a man in his late teens or twenties in good health. Some clones in this sample may be carry-over from other donors' samples. V is TRBV5-1 and J is TRBJ2-3; D possibly matches TRBD1 or TRBD2 (5 bases each). Sequences were obtained from naive CD4+ T cells from PBMCs. Subset reported: CD45RA+ positively selected. The CDR3 coding sequence is TGCGCCAGCAGCTTGGCAAGTGGGGACGGGGATACGCAGTATTTT. Translation: CASSLASGDGDTQYF.